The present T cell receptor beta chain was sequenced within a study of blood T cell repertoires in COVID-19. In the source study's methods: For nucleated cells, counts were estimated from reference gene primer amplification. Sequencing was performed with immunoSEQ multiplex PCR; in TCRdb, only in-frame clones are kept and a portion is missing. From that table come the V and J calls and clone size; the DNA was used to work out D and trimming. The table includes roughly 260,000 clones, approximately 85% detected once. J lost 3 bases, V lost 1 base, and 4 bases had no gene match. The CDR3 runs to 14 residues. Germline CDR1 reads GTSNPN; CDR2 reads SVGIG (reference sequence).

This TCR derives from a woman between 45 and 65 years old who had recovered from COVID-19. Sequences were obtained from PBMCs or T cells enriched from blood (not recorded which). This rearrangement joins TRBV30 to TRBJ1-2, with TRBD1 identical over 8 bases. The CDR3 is CAWSARGHYYGYTF. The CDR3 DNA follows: TGTGCCTGGAGTGCCAGGGGGCACTACTATGGCTACACCTTC.